These 13 T cell receptor beta chains came from one sample sequenced in a study of cytomegalovirus exposure and HLA in healthy donors. It was with 60 Vbeta and 13 Jbeta primers that the PCR ran. TCRdb's copy holds only in-frame clones and misses some; the assay was immunoSEQ multiplex PCR. The sample lists 100,000 to 150,000 clones; about four fifths were seen once. The sequenced material came from PBMCs. The source is a woman aged 60-70 years in good health and CMV-seropositive.

The V call is TRBV5-1, the J call TRBJ1-1, with unresolved D. This CDR3 is built from 13 residues. Trimming took off 4 bases at V and 2 bases at J, with 9 bases between the two ends. The germline gives CDR1 SGHRS, CDR2 YFSETQ. The CDR3 nucleotides read TGCGCCAGCAGCGAACCAGATAACACTGAAGCTTTCTTT. It codes for CASSEPDNTEAFF.

The genes are TRBV2 and TRBJ2-5, with 8 nucleotides matching TRBD1. The DNA end is a closer match to TRBJ2-7, so the J assignment may be wrong. The germline V gene encodes CDR1 SNHLY and CDR2 FYNNEI. The CDR3 length is 14 residues. CDR3 in amino acids: CASKDRAATYEQYF. CDR3 DNA: TGTGCCAGCAAGGACAGGGCCGCCACCTACGAGCAGTACTTC.

The chain carries TRBV7-9 and TRBJ2-1, with 9 bases fitting TRBD1. Germline CDR1 and CDR2: SEHNR and FQNEAQ (reference sequence). This CDR3 has 17 amino acids. V shed 1 base and J 9 bases; nucleotides not matched to a gene: 13. The CDR3: CASSLGGGTGNIGEQFF. The CDR3, as DNA: TGTGCCAGCAGCTTAGGGGGGGGGACAGGGAATATCGGTGAGCAGTTCTTC.

The gene calls are TRBV5-1 and TRBJ2-5; D gene unclear. With the DNA end fitting TRBJ2-7 better, the J assignment may be wrong. The CDR3 sequence is 18 residues long. Per the germline V gene, CDR1 is SGHRS and CDR2 is YFSETQ. The DNA for the CDR3 is TGCGCCAGCAGCTTGGTGGTCGCAGGTGGCGATGGCTCCTACGAGCAGTACTTC. The encoded protein is CASSLVVAGGDGSYEQYF.

This rearrangement joins TRBV11-2 to TRBJ1-2, with 8 bases identical to TRBD1. Germline CDR1 reads SGHAT; CDR2 reads FQNNGV. The CDR3 is made up of 13 amino acids. Unmatched junction bases numbered 5, after V lost 5 bases and J lost 6 bases. CDR3 residues: CASSASTGDGYTF. The CDR3 DNA reads as TGTGCCAGCAGCGCATCGACAGGGGATGGCTACACCTTC.

V and J are TRBV6-5 and TRBJ2-2; TRBD2 matches 12 bases. Per the germline V gene, CDR1 is MNHEY and CDR2 is SVGAGI. J lost 3 bases, V lost 5 bases, and 1 base had no gene match. The CDR3 contains 15 residues. The CDR3 DNA reads as TGTGCCAGCAGTAGACTAGCGGGGGACACCGGGGAGCTGTTTTTT. It yields the protein CASSRLAGDTGELFF.

This chain uses TRBV30 with TRBJ2-7, with D tentatively TRBD2 (5 bases). V was trimmed by 4 bases and J by 5 bases, leaving 18 bases between them. CDR3 length equals 14 residues. Germline loops: CDR1 GTSNPN, CDR2 SVGIG (reference sequence). Here the CDR3 reads CAWNRGGPYDEQYF. As DNA, the CDR3 is TGTGCCTGGAACCGTGGAGGCCCTTATGACGAGCAGTACTTC.

V is TRBV9 and J is TRBJ2-2; TRBD2 matches at 13 bases. CDR3 size: 17 residues. The germline V gene has CDR1 SGDLS and CDR2 YYNGEE. The V gene end was trimmed by 1 base and the J gene end by 6 bases; junction bases not matched to a gene: 6. The CDR3 sequence: CASSVSPLAGGPGELFF. CDR3 DNA sequence: TGTGCCAGCAGCGTAAGCCCACTAGCGGGGGGGCCCGGGGAGCTGTTTTTT.

This clone appeared once. The V call is TRBV30, the J call TRBJ1-5, with 9 bases lining up with TRBD1. This CDR3 comprises 15 residues. CDR1 and CDR2 (germline): GTSNPN, SVGIG (reference sequence). V lost 1 base and J lost 6; bases outside the gene matches: 7. CDR3 DNA sequence: TGTGCCTGGAGTGGGAACAGGGGGCTGGGTCAGCCCCAGCATTTT. It is translated as CAWSGNRGLGQPQHF.

This clone was observed a handful of times. The chain employs TRBV15 and TRBJ1-5, with D possibly matching TRBD1 (5 bases). The CDR3 has 15 amino acids. Trimming took 3 bases from V and 3 from J, leaving 12 bases between them. The germline V gene has CDR1 LNHNV and CDR2 YYDKDF (reference sequence). CDR3 coding DNA: TGTGCCACCAGCAGTGGAGGGGCTTCCAATCAGCCCCAGCATTTT. Translated: CATSSGGASNQPQHF.

This chain connects TRBV2 to TRBJ2-7; TRBD2 matches at 9 bases. This CDR3 is 16 amino acids long. V trimming: 6 bases; J trimming: 2 bases; junction bases outside the gene matches: 11. Germline lookup yields CDR1 SNHLY and CDR2 FYNNEI. Here the CDR3 reads CASSALILAGAYEQYF. DNA for the CDR3: TGTGCCAGCAGCGCCCTTATTTTAGCGGGGGCCTACGAGCAGTACTTC.

With respect to this clone: This CDR3 is also generated by other DNA sequences in the sample. The chain is built from TRBV2 and TRBJ1-1, with D maybe TRBD1 (6 bases). Trimming took 6 bases from V and 5 from J, leaving 10 bases between them. CDR1 and CDR2 from the germline V gene are SNHLY and FYNNEI. The CDR3 is 12 amino acids. The CDR3 sequence: CASRAGQTEAFF. The CDR3 nucleotides read TGTGCCAGCAGAGCCGGACAGACTGAAGCTTTCTTT.

The rearrangement joins TRBV20-1 to TRBJ1-4; a weak D match, TRBD1 (6 bases). CDR1 is DFQATT, CDR2 SNEGSKA, per germline (reference sequence). The ends were cut back, 1 base at V and 16 bases at J, with 13 bases in the middle. The CDR3 runs to 11 residues. The CDR3 DNA reads TGCAGTGCTAGAGTCCTCCCGGGACAGTTTTTT. As protein: CSARVLPGQFF.